This T cell receptor (beta chain) was sequenced for a study of blood T cell repertoires in COVID-19. On the study more broadly: Material from acute and convalescent COVID-19 was sourced from the United States, Italy and Spain.

Sequencing was performed with immunoSEQ multiplex PCR; in TCRdb, only in-frame clones are kept and a portion is missing. The data hold approximately 260,000 clones, with about nine tenths observed a single time. Per germline, CDR1 SGHKS and CDR2 YYEKEE (reference sequence). The CDR3 runs to 14 residues. Trimming removed 3 bases from V and 4 bases from J; junction bases left unmatched: 5. The sample consisted of PBMCs or T cells enriched from blood (not recorded which). This chain connects TRBV5-5 to TRBJ2-3, with 7 bases fitting TRBD1. This receptor was obtained from a woman aged 40 to 49 with acute COVID-19. For the CDR3, the DNA is TGTGCCAGCAGCTCCCCTCAGGGGGCAGATACGCAGTATTTT. Encoded protein: CASSSPQGADTQYF.